In this sample, the clone carrying this T cell receptor beta chain turned up many times. Its antigen remains unidentified. This sample was included in a study of T cell repertoires in cytomegalovirus infection. About the research overall: Matching HLA type, along with CMV infection, was indicated by public TCR beta signatures.

The CDR3 has 17 amino acids. Germline V gene sequence: CDR1 PRHDT, CDR2 FYEKMQ (reference sequence). V lost 8 bases to trimming and J lost 6 bases; unmatched junction nucleotides: 18. Study findings and constraints: People with CMV and the relevant HLA were identified by cumulative public TCR beta family frequency. Clonotype analysis showed dominance of the ex vivo response by HLA-C-restricted CMV-specific TCR beta clonotypes.

TCRdb re-analysed the reads in MiXCR, keeping a single row per CDR3 protein. This sample yields 200,000 to 250,000 distinct CDR3 sequences, of which about 5.9% are seen a single time; about 6.3% belongs to the top ten. This TCR came from a human donor in good health (CMV status not recorded). Some clones in this sample may be carry-over from other donors' samples. The sequenced sample consisted of PBMCs. The chain carries TRBV13 and TRBJ1-2; 10 bases map to TRBD1. The CDR3 protein is CASGQRGTGVVRNGYTF. CDR3 coding DNA: TGTGCCAGCGGACAACGGGGGACAGGGGTCGTCCGGAATGGCTACACCTTC.